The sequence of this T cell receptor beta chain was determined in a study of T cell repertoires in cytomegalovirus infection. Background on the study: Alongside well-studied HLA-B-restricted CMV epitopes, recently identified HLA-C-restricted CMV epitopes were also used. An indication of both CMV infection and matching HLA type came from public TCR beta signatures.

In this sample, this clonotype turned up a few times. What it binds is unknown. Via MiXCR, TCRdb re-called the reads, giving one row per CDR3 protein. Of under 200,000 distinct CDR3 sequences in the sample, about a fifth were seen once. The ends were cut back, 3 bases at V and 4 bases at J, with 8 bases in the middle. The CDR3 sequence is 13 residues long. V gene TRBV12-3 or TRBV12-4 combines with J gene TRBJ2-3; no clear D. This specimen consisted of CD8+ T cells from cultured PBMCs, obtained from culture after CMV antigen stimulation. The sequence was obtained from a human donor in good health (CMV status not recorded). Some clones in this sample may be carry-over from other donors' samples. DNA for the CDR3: TGTGCCAGCAGTTTTGGGCCCCCAGATACGCAGTATTTT. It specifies CASSFGPPDTQYF.